There are a few counts of the clone carrying this T cell receptor (beta chain). Its antigen is still unknown. This sample stems from a study of beta chain features in type 1 diabetes. Study in general: Patients shared similar age, gender and cell yields with healthy donors.

The whole isolated RNA underwent reverse transcription, so sequencing captured expressed TCRB transcripts. Clones were sequenced by immunoSEQ multiplex PCR, and TCRdb holds only the in-frame ones, with some missing. The table lists roughly 150,000 clones, about 7.9% of them singletons. General study points: Across all four CD4+ subsets, people with type 1 diabetes showed modestly shorter TCRB CDR3s. Cells carrying high TCR expression could end up over-represented when cDNA is sequenced.

The ends lost 0 bases at V and 4 bases at J; junction bases unmatched: 3. The CDR3 extends over 15 amino acids. Germline loops: CDR1 SGDLS, CDR2 YYNGEE. Cells sorted by CD45RO/CCR7/CD25/CD127/CD95/CD27 comprised CD4+ naive, central memory, regulatory and stem cell-like memory cells. The specimen sequenced was central memory CD4+ T cells from blood. This TCR derives from a man between 18 and 35 years old with type 1 diabetes. V usage is TRBV9 and J usage is TRBJ2-5; the match to TRBD2 covers 10 bases. Here the CDR3 DNA reads TGTGCCAGCAGCGTAGAGGCTAGCGGGGGAGAGACCCAGTACTTC. Translating gives CASSVEASGGETQYF.